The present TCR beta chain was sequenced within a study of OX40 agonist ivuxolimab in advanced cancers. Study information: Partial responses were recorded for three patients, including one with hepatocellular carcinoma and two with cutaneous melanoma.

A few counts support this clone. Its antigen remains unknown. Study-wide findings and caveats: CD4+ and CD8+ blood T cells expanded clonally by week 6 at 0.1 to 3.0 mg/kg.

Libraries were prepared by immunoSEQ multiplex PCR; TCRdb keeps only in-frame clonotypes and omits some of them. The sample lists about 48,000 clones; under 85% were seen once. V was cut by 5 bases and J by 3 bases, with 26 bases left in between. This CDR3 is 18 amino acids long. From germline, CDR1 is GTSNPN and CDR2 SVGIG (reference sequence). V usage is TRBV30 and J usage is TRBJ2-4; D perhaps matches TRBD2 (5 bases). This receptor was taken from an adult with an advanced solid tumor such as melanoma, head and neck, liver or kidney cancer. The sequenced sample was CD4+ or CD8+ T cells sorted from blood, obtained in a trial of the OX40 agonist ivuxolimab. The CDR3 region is CAWVPSPWANQHKNIQYF. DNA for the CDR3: TGTGCCTGGGTCCCTAGCCCGTGGGCAAATCAACACAAAAACATTCAGTACTTC. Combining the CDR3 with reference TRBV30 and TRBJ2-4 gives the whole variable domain SQTIHQWPATLVQPVGSPLSLECTVEGTSNPNLYWYRQAAGRGLQLLFYSVGIGQISSEVPQNLSASRPQDRQFILSSKKLLLSDSGFYLCAWVPSPWANQHKNIQYFGAGTRLSVL.